This TCR beta chain was observed in a study of blood T cell repertoires in COVID-19. V gave up 4 bases and J gave up 5 bases, with 19 bases separating them. Per the germline V gene, CDR1 is SGHTA and CDR2 is FQGNSA. CDR3 length equals 16 residues. Participant age was roughly 18 to 90 years, and participants resided in approximately 25 US areas. All recovered Cohort 3 donors got two negative PCRs, got clearance, or saw symptom resolution. TCRdb's copy holds only in-frame clones and misses some; the assay was immunoSEQ multiplex PCR. This table has about 310,000 clones, approximately 85% appearing once.

Source material: PBMCs or T cells enriched from blood (not recorded which). This clonotype originated in a man aged 25 to 45 who had recovered from COVID-19. The chain couples TRBV7-2 to TRBJ2-3; D unresolved. CDR3 sequence (DNA): TGTGCCAGCAGCTCCGGCCTGGGCTACAACGGAGATACGCAGTATTTT. Encoded protein: CASSSGLGYNGDTQYF.